The 24 T cell receptor beta chains listed next were all sequenced from one sample in a study of shared clonotypes between healthy human individuals. Some clones are missing from TCRdb's copy, which holds only in-frame ones; the method was immunoSEQ multiplex PCR. The top ten hold 0.52% of the sample, which has some 1,100,000 clones, roughly 74% seen once. The specimen sequenced was memory CD4+ T cells from PBMCs. This sample's subset: CD45RA-negative fraction. These receptors were collected from a man between 18 and 35 years old in good health. Some clones in this sample may be carry-over from other donors' samples.

This clone was seen a handful of times. V is TRBV7-9 and J is TRBJ1-2; D is ambiguous. V dropped 2 bases and J dropped 6 bases, with 13 bases sitting between them. Germline V gene sequence: CDR1 SEHNR, CDR2 FQNEAQ (reference sequence). CDR3 length: 14 residues. The CDR3 DNA sequence: TGTGCCAGCAGCTTATTCGTAGGTTCTGATGGCTACACCTTC. It yields the protein CASSLFVGSDGYTF.

The CDR3 DNA is TGTGCCAGCACCCCCCCCGCGGGACAAGGAGAGACCCAGTACTTC. It is translated as CASTPPAGQGETQYF. The rearrangement links TRBV5-6 to TRBJ2-5; either TRBD1 or TRBD2 may supply D (6 bases each). V gave up 6 bases and J gave up 4 bases, with 19 bases separating them. CDR3 length equals 15 residues. Germline V lookup: CDR1 SGHDT, CDR2 YYEEEE.

This sequence joins TRBV9 and TRBJ2-2; no clear D gene. This CDR3 comprises 15 residues. From germline, CDR1 is SGDLS and CDR2 YYNGEE. Trimming removed 4 bases from V and 0 bases from J, with 10 bases in between. This chain's CDR3 is CASSPGLANTGELFF. DNA of the CDR3: TGTGCCAGCAGCCCCGGTTTGGCGAACACCGGGGAGCTGTTTTTT.

The V gene is TRBV6-1, the J gene TRBJ2-1; 8 bases fit TRBD1. CDR3 length: 16 residues. J was trimmed by 5 bases and V by 3 bases; bases with no gene match: 9. Germline-derived CDR1 and CDR2 are MNHNS and SASEGT. CDR3 region: CASSEVRGLPNNEQFF. The CDR3 DNA reads as TGTGCCAGCAGTGAGGTCAGGGGGCTACCAAACAATGAGCAGTTCTTC.

This clone came up once. The chain is built from TRBV27 and TRBJ2-7, with no clear D. The CDR3 runs 14 residues. Germline assignment: CDR1 MNHEY and CDR2 SMNVEV (reference sequence). Trimming took off 5 bases at V and 3 bases at J, with 14 bases between the two ends. The CDR3 spells CASSPPGEDYEQYF. In DNA form, the CDR3 reads TGTGCCAGCAGTCCCCCTGGGGAAGACTACGAGCAGTACTTC.

This clone has just one count. The V and J genes are TRBV18 and TRBJ1-2; D is uncertain. The CDR3 length is 13 residues. Germline V lookup: CDR1 KGHSH, CDR2 LQKENI. Trimming cost V 5 bases and J 2 bases, with 9 bases left between them. The chain's CDR3 is CASSELENYGYTF. The CDR3 nucleotides read TGTGCCAGCTCAGAACTGGAGAACTATGGCTACACCTTC.

This clone was picked up one time. The V call is TRBV18, the J call TRBJ2-7, with D possibly matching TRBD2 (6 bases). V lost 3 bases and J lost 6, with 15 bases in between. This CDR3 region has 14 residues. Germline CDR1 KGHSH, CDR2 LQKENI. This chain's CDR3 is CASSPIGGTGEQYF. CDR3 DNA sequence: TGTGCCAGCTCACCCATTGGGGGGACGGGCGAGCAGTACTTC.

This rearrangement joins TRBV5-4 to TRBJ2-7; D possibly corresponds to TRBD2 (6 bases). This CDR3 is built from 16 residues. With 0 bases removed from V and 2 bases from J, the gap between germline ends came to 15 bases. Germline values: CDR1 SGHNT, CDR2 YYREEE (reference sequence). The CDR3 DNA sequence: TGTGCCAGCAGCTTGGGTACGGCGGGCGGGACCTACGAGCAGTACTTC. This translates into CASSLGTAGGTYEQYF.

The chain has TRBV6-6 and TRBJ2-2; 9 bases are a match to TRBD2. With V trimmed by 6 bases and J by 7 bases, 12 bases remained unmatched. This CDR3 contains 16 residues. CDR1 and CDR2 from the germline V gene are MNHNY and SVGAGI (reference sequence). CDR3 in amino acids: CASSSRGSGRDGELFF. Here the CDR3 DNA reads TGTGCCAGCAGCTCTCGGGGTAGCGGGAGAGACGGGGAGCTGTTTTTT.

The rearrangement uses TRBV19 and TRBJ1-4; the D gene is possibly TRBD1 (6 bases). Germline V gene lookup returns CDR1 LNHDA and CDR2 SQIVND (reference sequence). The CDR3 is 14 residues long. Trimming removed 8 bases at V and 0 bases at J, with 10 bases between. CDR3 residues: CASGRGTTNEKLFF. Written as DNA, the CDR3 is TGTGCCAGTGGCAGGGGAACAACTAATGAAAAACTGTTTTTT.

This clone was counted only a few times. The chain joins TRBV18 to TRBJ1-2; D unresolved. V was pared by 0 bases and J by 4 bases, with 9 bases between. This CDR3 is 14 amino acids long. Per germline, CDR1 KGHSH and CDR2 LQKENI. The CDR3 here is CASSPPFGLYGYTF. The DNA of the CDR3 is TGTGCCAGCTCACCACCGTTCGGCCTCTATGGCTACACCTTC.

This clone was found a few times. The sample holds other DNA sequences that translate to the same CDR3. The chain combines TRBV10-3 with TRBJ2-7; D is perhaps TRBD1 (5 bases). Trimming removed 4 bases from V and 4 bases from J, with 8 bases in between. The CDR3 is 12 amino acids. Germline CDR1 and CDR2: ENHRY and SYGVKD. The CDR3: CAISGQGYEQYF. The CDR3 coding sequence is TGTGCCATCAGTGGCCAGGGATACGAGCAGTACTTC.

The V call is TRBV5-1, the J call TRBJ2-5; 7 positions agree with TRBD2. There are 15 residues in the CDR3. Germline-derived CDR1 and CDR2 are SGHRS and YFSETQ. J lost 4 bases, V lost 4 bases, and 10 bases had no gene match. CDR3 sequence: CASSRAREIRETQYF. CDR3 nucleotides: TGCGCCAGCAGCCGAGCGCGGGAGATCCGAGAGACCCAGTACTTC.

The chain carries TRBV28 and TRBJ1-3; D not certain. This CDR3 comprises 16 residues. The ends were cut back, 5 bases at V and 0 bases at J, with 14 bases in the middle. CDR1 and CDR2 from the germline V gene are MDHEN and SYDVKM. The CDR3 DNA reads as TGTGCCAGCAGTCCCCCGCTCGTCTCCTCTGGAAACACCATATATTTT. It translates to CASSPPLVSSGNTIYF.

This clone was found once. The genes are TRBV7-2 and TRBJ2-1; D might be TRBD1 or TRBD2, each matching 5 bases. The CDR3 totals 16 residues. Trimming removed 5 bases at V and 5 bases at J, with 19 bases between. Germline assignment: CDR1 SGHTA and CDR2 FQGNSA. The CDR3 sequence: CASSLGRPGGNNEQFF. The CDR3 nucleotides are TGTGCCAGCAGCCTGGGACGGCCCGGAGGTAACAATGAGCAGTTCTTC.

The chain recombines TRBV7-9 with TRBJ2-5, with D unclear. The J call may be incorrect, as the DNA end agrees better with TRBJ2-7. Per the germline V gene, CDR1 is SEHNR and CDR2 is FQNEAQ (reference sequence). The CDR3 runs to 12 residues. The CDR3 loop reads CASSLGAYEQYF. In nucleotides, the CDR3 is TGTGCCAGCAGCTTAGGAGCCTACGAGCAGTACTTC.

This chain's CDR3 is CASSEWQGDTDTQYF. The CDR3 nucleotides read TGCGCCAGCAGTGAGTGGCAGGGCGACACAGATACGCAGTATTTT. The chain employs TRBV10-2 and TRBJ2-3; a weak D match, TRBD1 (5 bases). Germline V lookup: CDR1 WSHSY, CDR2 SAAADI. Trimming left V 1 base short and J 2 bases short, with 10 bases between. The CDR3 length is 15 residues.

This chain uses TRBV10-1 with TRBJ2-7; 7 bases are shared with TRBD2. The junction had 7 bases not matched to a gene; V was cut back by 3 bases and J by 5 bases. The CDR3 loop spans 14 amino acids. In germline, CDR1 is WNHNN, CDR2 SYGVQD (reference sequence). CDR3 coding DNA: TGCGCCAGCAGTGATGGCGGGAGTAAAAACGAGCAGTACTTC. Protein: CASSDGGSKNEQYF.

This clone appeared a single time. The chain is built from TRBV10-3 and TRBJ2-5, with D unresolved. CDR1 and CDR2 from the germline V gene are ENHRY and SYGVKD. The ends were cut back, 4 bases at V and 5 bases at J, with 5 bases in the middle. This CDR3 is 11 amino acids long. For the CDR3, the DNA is TGTGCCATCAGTGCCGGGGAGACCCAGTACTTC. Translation: CAISAGETQYF.

Details on this clone: This specimen includes other DNA sequences encoding the same CDR3. V gene TRBV7-6 combines with J gene TRBJ2-1, with 11 bases fitting TRBD2. CDR3 size: 15 residues. Germline CDR1 and CDR2: SGHVS and FNYEAQ. V shed 3 bases, J shed 3 bases, and the junction held 1 base outside the gene matches. Here the CDR3 reads CASSLLAGGYNEQFF. The CDR3 DNA reads as TGTGCCAGCAGCTTGCTAGCGGGGGGCTACAATGAGCAGTTCTTC.

V usage is TRBV4-1 and J usage is TRBJ2-5, with TRBD2 identical over 10 bases. Germline V gene sequence: CDR1 MGHRA, CDR2 YSYEKL. The CDR3 is 16 amino acids. The trim removed 4 bases at V and 0 bases at J, leaving 5 bases unmatched. This chain's CDR3 is CASSPPGLANQETQYF. Written as DNA, the CDR3 is TGCGCCAGCAGCCCCCCGGGACTAGCGAACCAAGAGACCCAGTACTTC.

This clone was counted once. The chain joins TRBV5-4 to TRBJ2-1; D remains ambiguous. Germline CDR1 reads SGHNT; CDR2 reads YYREEE (reference sequence). This CDR3 region has 15 residues. Trimming took 2 bases from V and 0 from J, leaving 9 bases between them. The CDR3 spells CASSFPGSSYNEQFF. Written as DNA, the CDR3 is TGTGCCAGCAGCTTCCCCGGAAGCTCCTACAATGAGCAGTTCTTC.

On this clone itself: The same CDR3 arises from other DNA sequences in this sample as well. The chain couples TRBV30 to TRBJ2-1; 12 bases agree with TRBD2. Germline V CDR1 and CDR2: GTSNPN, SVGIG (reference sequence). CDR3 length equals 14 residues. V lost 3 bases, J lost 4 bases, and 1 base stayed unmatched. CDR3 loop: CAWSLAGGYNEQFF. In DNA form, the CDR3 reads TGTGCCTGGAGCCTAGCGGGAGGGTACAATGAGCAGTTCTTC. Filled out from reference TRBV30 and TRBJ2-1, the complete variable domain reads SQTIHQWPATLVQPVGSPLSLECTVEGTSNPNLYWYRQAAGRGLQLLFYSVGIGQISSEVPQNLSASRPQDRQFILSSKKLLLSDSGFYLCAWSLAGGYNEQFFGPGTRLTVL.

Regarding this clone: A clone one base away is much larger, so this may be a read error. Other DNA sequences in the same sample also yield this CDR3. The chain employs TRBV11-3 and TRBJ2-2; D assignment may be TRBD1 or TRBD2 (6 bases each). Trimming took off 2 bases at V and 2 bases at J, with 9 bases between the two ends. Germline lookup yields CDR1 SGHNT and CDR2 YENEEA. The CDR3 has 15 amino acids. The CDR3 loop reads CASSLTGTNTGELFF. DNA for the CDR3: TGTGCCAGCAGCTTAACAGGGACTAACACCGGGGAGCTGTTTTTT. The full variable domain, completed using reference TRBV11-3 and TRBJ2-2, is EAGVVQSPRYKIIEKKQPVAFWCNPISGHNTLYWYLQNLGQGPELLIRYENEEAVDDSQLPKDRFSAERLKGVDSTLKIQPAELGDSAVYLCASSLTGTNTGELFFGEGSRLTVL.